This record covers a single T cell receptor beta chain. The length of the CDR3 is 16 residues. Trimming removed 1 base at V and 0 bases at J, with 10 bases between. The germline V gene encodes CDR1 MNHEY and CDR2 SVGAGI. This record belongs to a study of cytomegalovirus exposure and HLA in healthy donors. The PCR contained 60 Vbeta and 13 Jbeta primers. Using immunoSEQ multiplex PCR, the repertoire was profiled, and TCRdb retains in-frame clones only, with some absent. The table includes over 100,000 clones, roughly 80% detected once. This clonotype was obtained from a man aged 25-40 years in good health and CMV-seropositive. The chain has TRBV6-5 and TRBJ2-1; D is possibly TRBD2 (5 bases). Sequences were obtained from PBMCs. CDR3 nucleotide sequence: TGTGCCAGCAGTTACTTTGAGGGTAGCTCCTACAATGAGCAGTTCTTC. This gives the protein CASSYFEGSSYNEQFF.